This is a list of T cell receptor beta chains from one sample in a study of identical twins. TCRdb recomputed calls from the 5' RACE reads with MiXCR, one row per CDR3 protein. Of hundreds of thousands of distinct CDR3 sequences listed, around 6% are singletons. Sequencing used naive T cells sorted from blood. The receptors originated from a man between 18 and 35 years old in good health. The conserved cysteine and the conserved F or W are not part of the CDR3 here. Rows may omit the clone size; those that give it use once, few, many or a size class.

clone_size: many
v_call: TRBV20-1
j_call: TRBJ2-7
cdr3_aa: SARATVAYEQY

clone_size: many
v_call: TRBV12-3/TRBV12-4
j_call: TRBJ1-1
cdr3_aa: ASSLYRAGRATEAF

clone_size: .
v_call: TRBV14
j_call: TRBJ2-3
cdr3_aa: ASSPHLAGVGTDTQY

clone_size: many
v_call: TRBV20-1
j_call: TRBJ2-3
cdr3_aa: SARDMVAGGADTQY

clone_size: many
v_call: TRBV20-1
j_call: TRBJ2-1
cdr3_aa: SARDRNPRALYYNEQF

clone_size: many
v_call: TRBV11-2
j_call: TRBJ1-3
cdr3_aa: ASSLDGGTSGNTIY

clone_size: many
v_call: TRBV15
j_call: TRBJ2-1
cdr3_aa: ATSSQRGSSYNEQF

clone_size: many
v_call: TRBV12-3/TRBV12-4
j_call: TRBJ1-1
cdr3_aa: ASSFGSGGNTEAF

clone_size: many
v_call: TRBV10-3
j_call: TRBJ1-6
cdr3_aa: AITVDLKGSPLH

clone_size: few
v_call: TRBV3-1
j_call: TRBJ2-1
cdr3_aa: ASSHGTSGAREQF

clone_size: many
v_call: TRBV5-1
j_call: TRBJ1-2
cdr3_aa: ASSYGSGANGYT

clone_size: many
v_call: TRBV20-1
j_call: TRBJ2-1
cdr3_aa: SASRATHNEQF

clone_size: .
v_call: TRBV5-1
j_call: TRBJ1-1
cdr3_aa: ASRQGRGNTEAF

clone_size: many
v_call: TRBV5-1
j_call: TRBJ1-3
cdr3_aa: ASSLDGSGNTIY

clone_size: .
v_call: TRBV7-6
j_call: TRBJ1-4
cdr3_aa: ASSLDRGTGRELF

clone_size: many
v_call: TRBV20-1
j_call: TRBJ1-4
cdr3_aa: SAREMGWEKLF

clone_size: .
v_call: TRBV6-2/TRBV6-3
j_call: TRBJ1-5
cdr3_aa: ASRFSQPQH

clone_size: .
v_call: TRBV12-3/TRBV12-4
j_call: TRBJ2-3
cdr3_aa: ASNPAGTSTDTQY

clone_size: .
v_call: TRBV7-7
j_call: TRBJ2-2
cdr3_aa: ASSLSGSAVTGELF

clone_size: few
v_call: TRBV12-3/TRBV12-4
j_call: TRBJ2-2
cdr3_aa: ASRLGLSPDPNTGELF

clone_size: .
v_call: TRBV12-3/TRBV12-4
j_call: TRBJ2-7
cdr3_aa: ASSWTGGYEQY

clone_size: many
v_call: TRBV12-3/TRBV12-4
j_call: TRBJ1-5
cdr3_aa: ASSFSQPQH

clone_size: .
v_call: TRBV9
j_call: TRBJ1-1
cdr3_aa: ASSVEWETEGQEHTEAF

clone_size: .
v_call: TRBV14
j_call: TRBJ2-1
cdr3_aa: ASSPQRGNYNEQF

clone_size: many
v_call: TRBV29-1
j_call: TRBJ2-1
cdr3_aa: SVGDGPMEQF

clone_size: few
v_call: TRBV28
j_call: TRBJ2-2
cdr3_aa: ASSFWTSGSPGELF

clone_size: .
v_call: TRBV7-8
j_call: TRBJ2-7
cdr3_aa: ASSQDLGGYYEQY

clone_size: .
v_call: TRBV7-9
j_call: TRBJ2-6
cdr3_aa: ASKPPNSGANVLT